This TCR beta chain was captured in a study of OX40 agonist ivuxolimab in advanced cancers. This CDR3 is built from 15 residues. V dropped 0 bases and J dropped 0 bases, with 6 bases sitting between them. Per germline, CDR1 SGHAT and CDR2 FQNNGV. This clone has only a few counts. Assay used: immunoSEQ multiplex PCR; TCRdb lists only in-frame clones, some missing. The repertoire holds 75,000 to 100,000 clones, with 92% as singletons. The sequence came from an adult with an advanced solid tumor such as melanoma, head and neck, liver or kidney cancer. Sequencing used CD4+ or CD8+ T cells sorted from blood, obtained in a trial of the OX40 agonist ivuxolimab. V is TRBV11-2 and J is TRBJ2-1, with a possible D match to TRBD2 (5 bases). Written as DNA, the CDR3 is TGTGCCAGCAGCTTAGATGGGAGCTCCTACAATGAGCAGTTCTTC. It translates to CASSLDGSSYNEQFF.